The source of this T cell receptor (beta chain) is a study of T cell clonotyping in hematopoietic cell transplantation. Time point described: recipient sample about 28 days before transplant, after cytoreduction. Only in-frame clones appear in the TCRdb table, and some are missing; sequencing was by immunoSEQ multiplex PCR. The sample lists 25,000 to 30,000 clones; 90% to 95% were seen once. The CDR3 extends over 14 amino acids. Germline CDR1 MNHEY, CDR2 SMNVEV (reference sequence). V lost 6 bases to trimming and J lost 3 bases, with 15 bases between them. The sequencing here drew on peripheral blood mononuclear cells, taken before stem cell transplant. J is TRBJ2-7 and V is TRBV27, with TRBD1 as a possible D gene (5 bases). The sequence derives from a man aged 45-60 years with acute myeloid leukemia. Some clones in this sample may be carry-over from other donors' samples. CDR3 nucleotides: TGTGCCAGCAGCAGGACATACGGGCTCTACGAGCAGTACTTC. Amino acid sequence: CASSRTYGLYEQYF.